These 27 T cell receptor beta chains originate from one sample sequenced in a study of lymphopenia after photon versus proton radiotherapy. The data were produced by immunoSEQ multiplex PCR, yet TCRdb's version contains in-frame clones alone and is incomplete. The table includes roughly 57,000 clones, around 83% detected once. Sequenced here: peripheral blood, sampled from a patient treated with photon-based radiotherapy. All receptors come from a man aged 50 or older with gastric cancer.

The chain uses TRBV5-4 and TRBJ2-3; the match to TRBD2 covers 8 bases. The CDR3 is 15 amino acids. CDR1 SGHNT and CDR2 YYREEE come from the germline V gene (reference sequence). V shed 4 bases and J 7 bases; nucleotides not matched to a gene: 11. CDR3 protein: CASSATSVGENTQYF. The CDR3 DNA reads TGTGCCAGCAGCGCGACTAGCGTAGGTGAGAATACGCAGTATTTT.

A single count supports this clone. The chain employs TRBV9 and TRBJ2-7; the match to TRBD1 covers 8 bases. V lost 0 bases, J lost 2 bases, and 1 base stayed unmatched. The germline CDR1 and CDR2 sequences are SGDLS and YYNGEE. The CDR3 contains 14 residues. CDR3 coding DNA: TGTGCCAGCAGCGTAGGGACAGGGACCTACGAGCAGTACTTC. It specifies CASSVGTGTYEQYF.

The chain is built from TRBV7-4 and TRBJ2-7; D unclear. The CDR3 loop spans 17 amino acids. V was trimmed by 2 bases and J by 3 bases, leaving 20 bases between them. Germline CDR1 reads SGHVT; CDR2 reads SQSDAQ. The CDR3 sequence: CASSLPYLPRENYEQYF. DNA for the CDR3: TGTGCCAGCAGCTTACCCTATCTGCCGAGAGAAAACTACGAGCAGTACTTC.

A few counts support this clone. The rearrangement uses TRBV6-5 and TRBJ2-1; TRBD2 matches at 10 bases. With V trimmed by 0 bases and J by 9 bases, 2 bases remained unmatched. The germline V gene has CDR1 MNHEY and CDR2 SVGAGI. CDR3 length equals 14 residues. The CDR3, as DNA: TGTGCCAGCAGTTACTCTGCTAGCGGGAGTGAGCAGTTCTTC. It encodes CASSYSASGSEQFF.

The gene calls are TRBV2 and TRBJ1-4, with 8 positions matching TRBD1. V lost 1 base and J lost 4; bases outside the gene matches: 2. This CDR3 has 15 amino acids. Germline CDR1 is SNHLY and CDR2 is FYNNEI. The CDR3 protein is CASSEGDRYNEKLFF. CDR3 coding DNA: TGTGCCAGCAGTGAAGGGGACAGGTATAATGAAAAACTGTTTTTT. The complete variable domain, with remaining parts taken from reference TRBV2 and TRBJ1-4, reads EPEVTQTPSHQVTQMGQEVILRCVPISNHLYFYWYRQILGQKVEFLVSFYNNEISEKSEIFDDQFSVERPDGSNFTLKIRSTKLEDSAMYFCASSEGDRYNEKLFFGSGTQLSVL.

This chain joins TRBV28 and TRBJ2-5, with D uncertain. The V end lost 5 bases, the J end lost 4 bases, and 14 bases lay between the germline ends. Looked up from germline, CDR1 is MDHEN and CDR2 is SYDVKM. There are 14 residues in the CDR3. This chain's CDR3 is CASSPASFGETQYF. The CDR3 DNA reads as TGTGCCAGCAGTCCGGCAAGCTTCGGAGAGACCCAGTACTTC.

The rearrangement links TRBV7-2 to TRBJ2-2; 7 nucleotides match TRBD1. The J segment lost 4 bases and the V segment lost 5 bases, leaving 10 bases of the junction unmatched. The CDR3 contains 16 residues. Germline V CDR1 and CDR2: SGHTA, FQGNSA. For the CDR3, the DNA is TGTGCCAGCAGCGGGGGACAGTTCGCCGGCACCGGGGAGCTGTTTTTT. Residues: CASSGGQFAGTGELFF.

This rearrangement joins TRBV12-5 to TRBJ1-1, with a weak D call TRBD1 (6 bases). This CDR3 has 16 amino acids. Germline V gene data show CDR1 as LGHNT and CDR2 as FRNRAP. Between the trimmed V and J ends, which lost 0 bases and 0 bases, there was a span of 11 bases. The CDR3 protein is CASGLVLGQLNTEAFF. The CDR3 DNA reads as TGTGCTAGTGGTTTGGTACTTGGACAGTTGAACACTGAAGCTTTCTTT.

The rearrangement joins TRBV11-2 to TRBJ2-3; D is perhaps TRBD1 or TRBD2 (5 bases each). V was cut by 3 bases and J by 2 bases, with 12 bases left in between. Germline loops: CDR1 SGHAT, CDR2 FQNNGV. The CDR3 extends over 15 amino acids. The CDR3: CASSFGPGPTDTQYF. The CDR3 nucleotides are TGTGCCAGCAGCTTCGGTCCGGGGCCCACAGATACGCAGTATTTT.

J is TRBJ1-3 and V is TRBV9, with 7 bases aligning to TRBD1. The CDR3 covers 14 residues. Germline V lookup: CDR1 SGDLS, CDR2 YYNGEE. Trimming cost V 4 bases and J 0 bases; bases outside gene matches: 1. The CDR3 bases are TGTGCCAGCAGCCGGGACAGCTCTGGAAACACCATATATTTT. Translated, it gives CASSRDSSGNTIYF.

The V call is TRBV15, the J call TRBJ2-5, with D unclear. The CDR3 extends over 15 amino acids. V shed 5 bases and J shed 2 bases, with 15 bases lying between them. Germline loops: CDR1 LNHNV, CDR2 YYDKDF (reference sequence). The CDR3 bases are TGTGCCACCAGCGTCTCTTTGACACATCAAGAGACCCAGTACTTC. Its protein product is CATSVSLTHQETQYF.

V gene TRBV7-9 combines with J gene TRBJ2-5; 9 bases are a match to TRBD2. Per the germline V gene, CDR1 is SEHNR and CDR2 is FQNEAQ (reference sequence). V was pared by 0 bases and J by 9 bases, with 5 bases of the junction left unmatched. The CDR3 extends over 14 amino acids. This CDR3 is CASSLAISGSSQYF. The DNA for the CDR3 is TGTGCCAGCAGCTTAGCGATTAGCGGGAGCTCCCAGTACTTC. Complete variable domain (other parts from reference TRBV7-9 and TRBJ2-5): DTGVSQNPRHKITKRGQNVTFRCDPISEHNRLYWYRQTLGQGPEFLTYFQNEAQLEKSRLLSDRFSAERPKGSFSTLEIQRTEQGDSAMYLCASSLAISGSSQYFGPGTRLLVL.

V gene TRBV2 combines with J gene TRBJ1-2; D is possibly TRBD1 (6 bases). CDR3 length equals 12 residues. V was pared by 5 bases and J by 8 bases, with 12 bases between. From germline, CDR1 is SNHLY and CDR2 FYNNEI. The CDR3 spells CASSWGLVGYTF. DNA for the CDR3: TGTGCCAGCAGTTGGGGGCTGGTAGGCTACACCTTC.

This clone was recorded at least ten times. The rearrangement links TRBV4-3 to TRBJ2-7; D is undetermined. There are 13 residues in the CDR3. Germline loops: CDR1 LGHNA, CDR2 YSLEER. Trimming pared 2 bases from V and 1 base from J, leaving 6 bases between. CDR3 bases: TGCGCCAGCAGCCAATCTGTTTCCTACGAGCAGTACTTC. Translating it yields CASSQSVSYEQYF.

This clone was seen repeatedly, ten times or more. Other DNA sequences in the sample encode the same CDR3. The J gene is TRBJ2-2, the V gene TRBV7-2, with TRBD1 matching 9 bases. CDR3 length equals 15 residues. The V segment lost 5 bases and the J segment 7 bases; nucleotides outside the gene matches: 8. Germline CDR1 reads SGHTA; CDR2 reads FQGNSA. CDR3 residues: CASSPGTGLGGELFF. The CDR3, as DNA: TGTGCCAGCAGCCCTGGGACAGGGCTGGGCGGGGAGCTGTTTTTT.

The chain joins TRBV28 to TRBJ2-1, with 7 bases matching TRBD1. CDR1 MDHEN and CDR2 SYDVKM come from the germline V gene. The CDR3 is 12 residues long. The junction had 4 bases not matched to a gene; V was cut back by 4 bases and J by 10 bases. This CDR3 reads CASSSTGKEQFF. CDR3 nucleotides: TGTGCCAGCAGTTCGACAGGGAAAGAGCAGTTCTTC.

This clone was seen once. The chain employs TRBV5-1 and TRBJ2-1, with TRBD2 matching 7 bases. Germline loops: CDR1 SGHRS, CDR2 YFSETQ. This CDR3 contains 14 residues. V lost 4 bases and J lost 15; bases outside the gene matches: 16. CDR3 sequence (DNA): TGCGCCAGCAGCCATGACGCGGGAGATGGGAGTACGTTCTTC. Translating it yields CASSHDAGDGSTFF.

The sample holds one count of this clone. V gene TRBV18 combines with J gene TRBJ2-5; D is unresolved. Trimming left V 2 bases short and J 2 bases short, with 6 bases between. The CDR3 contains 13 residues. The germline V gene encodes CDR1 KGHSH and CDR2 LQKENI. CDR3 region: CASSPSRQETQYF. CDR3 sequence (DNA): TGTGCCAGCTCACCATCCAGGCAAGAGACCCAGTACTTC.

The chain combines TRBV7-3 with TRBJ2-3, with 9 bases aligning to TRBD2. The CDR3 runs to 15 residues. The germline V gene has CDR1 SGHTA and CDR2 FQGTGA. The V gene end was trimmed by 3 bases and the J gene end by 3 bases; junction bases not matched to a gene: 4. The CDR3 nucleotides read TGTGCCAGCAGCTTTAGCGGGAGTTGGACAGATACGCAGTATTTT. Its protein is CASSFSGSWTDTQYF.

This clone was detected a few times. Here the CDR3 reads CASSVSTGRYGYTF. CDR3 in DNA: TGTGCCAGTAGCGTTTCGACAGGGAGATATGGCTACACCTTC. The V gene is TRBV19, the J gene TRBJ1-2; 7 bases match TRBD1. Germline values: CDR1 LNHDA, CDR2 SQIVND (reference sequence). Trimming at V came to 6 bases and at J to 5 bases, leaving 9 bases not matched to a gene. The CDR3 totals 14 residues.

The chain employs TRBV7-2 and TRBJ1-4; TRBD1 aligns across 8 bases. The trim removed 4 bases at V and 6 bases at J, leaving 4 bases unmatched. The germline CDR1 and CDR2 sequences are SGHTA and FQGNSA. This CDR3 has 14 amino acids. In DNA form, the CDR3 reads TGTGCCAGCAGCTCCCAGGGGGCAGATGAAAAACTGTTTTTT. This sequence encodes CASSSQGADEKLFF.

This clone was recorded once. The chain links TRBV5-4 to TRBJ2-3; TRBD2 might be the D (6 bases). CDR3 size: 13 residues. Deletions cut 2 bases from V and 4 bases from J, with 8 bases between. In germline, CDR1 is SGHNT, CDR2 YYREEE (reference sequence). CDR3 nucleotides: TGTGCCAGCAGCTTCGGGGAGGCAGATACGCAGTATTTT. This encodes CASSFGEADTQYF.

CDR3 sequence: CASSRRGGSNEKLFF. The CDR3 bases are TGTGCCAGCAGCCGGAGGGGGGGTTCTAATGAAAAACTGTTTTTT. The chain couples TRBV5-8 to TRBJ1-4; TRBD1 is a possible D gene (6 bases). V lost 4 bases and J 3 bases, leaving 13 bases between the germline ends. The germline gives CDR1 SGHTS, CDR2 YDEGEE. CDR3 length equals 15 residues.

The chain joins TRBV5-4 to TRBJ2-7, with D hard to call. CDR1 is SGHNT, CDR2 YYREEE, per germline (reference sequence). CDR3 size: 13 residues. Trimming took off 5 bases at V and 6 bases at J, with 15 bases between the two ends. This chain's CDR3 is CASSRSAFPEQYF. The CDR3 DNA sequence: TGTGCCAGCAGTCGATCGGCTTTTCCCGAGCAGTACTTC.

V is TRBV28 and J is TRBJ2-7; 9 bases fit TRBD2. The V gene end was trimmed by 4 bases and the J gene end by 1 base; junction bases not matched to a gene: 14. Germline-derived CDR1 and CDR2 are MDHEN and SYDVKM. The CDR3 has 18 amino acids. The CDR3 spells CASSSNTGVGLASYEQYF. The CDR3 coding sequence is TGTGCCAGCAGTTCGAATACAGGGGTGGGACTAGCATCCTACGAGCAGTACTTC. Full variable domain (missing parts from reference TRBV28 and TRBJ2-7): DVKVTQSSRYLVKRTGEKVFLECVQDMDHENMFWYRQDPGLGLRLIYFSYDVKMKEKGDIPEGYSVSREKKERFSLILESASTNQTSMYLCASSSNTGVGLASYEQYFGPGTRLTVT.

This clone showed up just a few times. The chain has TRBV6-5 and TRBJ2-7; no firm D call. Per germline, CDR1 MNHEY and CDR2 SVGAGI. CDR3 length: 12 amino acids. The V end was cut by 5 bases, the J end by 1 base, with 6 bases between. The CDR3 DNA reads as TGTGCCAGCAGTCAGAAGTCCTACGAGCAGTACTTC. The encoded protein is CASSQKSYEQYF.

The J gene is TRBJ1-2, the V gene TRBV4-2; possible D gene TRBD1, 5 bases. This CDR3 region has 16 residues. Trimming took off 1 base at V and 3 bases at J, with 15 bases between the two ends. The V gene's germline CDR1 is LGHNA and CDR2 YNFKEQ. CDR3 loop: CASSQGGARDDYGYTF. The CDR3 bases are TGTGCCAGCAGCCAAGGAGGGGCAAGGGACGACTATGGCTACACCTTC.